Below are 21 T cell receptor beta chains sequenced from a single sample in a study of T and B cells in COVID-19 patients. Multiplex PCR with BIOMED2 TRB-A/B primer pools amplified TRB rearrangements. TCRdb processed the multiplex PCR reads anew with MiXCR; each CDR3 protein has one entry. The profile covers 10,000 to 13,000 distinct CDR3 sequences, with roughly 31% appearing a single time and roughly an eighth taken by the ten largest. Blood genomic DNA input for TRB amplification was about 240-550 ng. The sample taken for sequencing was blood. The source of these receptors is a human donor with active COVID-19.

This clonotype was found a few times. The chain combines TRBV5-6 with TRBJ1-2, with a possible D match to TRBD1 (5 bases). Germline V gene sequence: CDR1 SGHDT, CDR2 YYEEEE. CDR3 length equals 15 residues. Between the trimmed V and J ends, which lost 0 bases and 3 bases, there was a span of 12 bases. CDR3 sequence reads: CASSLVRGGDYGYTF. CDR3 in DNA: TGTGCCAGCAGCTTGGTAAGGGGAGGTGACTATGGCTACACCTTC.

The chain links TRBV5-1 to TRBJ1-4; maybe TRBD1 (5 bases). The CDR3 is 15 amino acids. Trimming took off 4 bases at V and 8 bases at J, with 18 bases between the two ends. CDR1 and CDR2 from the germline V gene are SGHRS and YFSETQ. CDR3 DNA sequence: TGCGCCAGCAGCAGGTCAGGGAATTCTTACGAAAAACTGTTTTTT. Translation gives CASSRSGNSYEKLFF.

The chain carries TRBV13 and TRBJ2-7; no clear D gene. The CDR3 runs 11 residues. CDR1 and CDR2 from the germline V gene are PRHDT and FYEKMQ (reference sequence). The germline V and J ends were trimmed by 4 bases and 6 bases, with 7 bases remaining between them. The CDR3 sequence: CASSSGSEQYF. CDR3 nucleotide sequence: TGTGCCAGCAGCTCGGGCAGCGAGCAGTACTTC.

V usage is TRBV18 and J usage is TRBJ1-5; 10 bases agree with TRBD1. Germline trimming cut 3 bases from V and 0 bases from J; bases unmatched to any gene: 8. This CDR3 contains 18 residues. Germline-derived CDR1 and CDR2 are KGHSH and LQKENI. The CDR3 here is CASSPTGTGVYSNQPQHF. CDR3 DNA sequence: TGTGCCAGCTCACCCACCGGGACAGGGGTTTATAGCAATCAGCCCCAGCATTTT.

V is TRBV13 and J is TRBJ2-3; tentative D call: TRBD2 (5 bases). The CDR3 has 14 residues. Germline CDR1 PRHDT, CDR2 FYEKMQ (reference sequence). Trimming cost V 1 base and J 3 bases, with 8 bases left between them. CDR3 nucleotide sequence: TGTGCCAGCAGCTTAGAGGGAGAGACAGATACGCAGTATTTT. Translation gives CASSLEGETDTQYF.

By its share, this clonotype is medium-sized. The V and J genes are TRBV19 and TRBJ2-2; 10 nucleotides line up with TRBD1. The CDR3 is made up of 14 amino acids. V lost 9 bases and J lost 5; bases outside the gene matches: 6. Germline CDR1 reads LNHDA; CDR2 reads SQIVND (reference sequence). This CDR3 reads CASRDRGWTGELFF. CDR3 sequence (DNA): TGTGCCAGCAGGGACAGGGGATGGACCGGGGAGCTGTTTTTT.

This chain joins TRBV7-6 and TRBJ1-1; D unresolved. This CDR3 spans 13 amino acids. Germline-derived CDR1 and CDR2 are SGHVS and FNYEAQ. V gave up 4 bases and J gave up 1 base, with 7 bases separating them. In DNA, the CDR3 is TGTGCCAGCAGCTCACAGCAGAACACTGAAGCTTTCTTT. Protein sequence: CASSSQQNTEAFF.

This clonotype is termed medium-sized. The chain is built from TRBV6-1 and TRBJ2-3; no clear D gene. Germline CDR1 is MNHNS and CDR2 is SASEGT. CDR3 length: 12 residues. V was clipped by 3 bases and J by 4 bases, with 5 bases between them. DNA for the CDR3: TGTGCCAGCAGTGAGGGTCCAGATACGCAGTATTTT. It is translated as CASSEGPDTQYF.

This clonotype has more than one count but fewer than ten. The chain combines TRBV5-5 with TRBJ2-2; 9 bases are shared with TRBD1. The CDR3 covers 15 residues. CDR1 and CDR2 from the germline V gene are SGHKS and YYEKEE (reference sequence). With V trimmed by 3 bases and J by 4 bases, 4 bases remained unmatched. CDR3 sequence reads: CASSSGTGLTGELFF. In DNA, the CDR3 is TGTGCCAGCAGCTCCGGGACAGGGCTCACCGGGGAGCTGTTTTTT.

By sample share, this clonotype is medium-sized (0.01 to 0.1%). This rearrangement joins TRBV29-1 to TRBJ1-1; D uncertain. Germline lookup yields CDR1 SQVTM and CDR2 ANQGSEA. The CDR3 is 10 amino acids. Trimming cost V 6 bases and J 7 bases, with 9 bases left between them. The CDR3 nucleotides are TGCAGCGTCGAGGTAGATGAAGCTTTCTTT. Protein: CSVEVDEAFF.

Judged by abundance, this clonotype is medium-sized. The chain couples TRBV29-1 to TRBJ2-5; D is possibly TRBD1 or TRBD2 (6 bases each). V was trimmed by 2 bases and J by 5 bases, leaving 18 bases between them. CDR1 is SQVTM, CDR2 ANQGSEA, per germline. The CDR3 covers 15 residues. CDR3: CSVELLDRGQETQYF. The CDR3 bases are TGCAGCGTTGAATTATTGGATCGGGGGCAGGAGACCCAGTACTTC.

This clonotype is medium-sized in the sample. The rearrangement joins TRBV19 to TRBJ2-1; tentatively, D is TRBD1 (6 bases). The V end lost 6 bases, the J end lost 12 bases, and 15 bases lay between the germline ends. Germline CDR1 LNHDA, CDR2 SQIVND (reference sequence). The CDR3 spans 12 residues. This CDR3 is CASSYDRKRQFF. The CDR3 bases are TGTGCCAGTAGCTACGACAGGAAAAGGCAGTTCTTC.

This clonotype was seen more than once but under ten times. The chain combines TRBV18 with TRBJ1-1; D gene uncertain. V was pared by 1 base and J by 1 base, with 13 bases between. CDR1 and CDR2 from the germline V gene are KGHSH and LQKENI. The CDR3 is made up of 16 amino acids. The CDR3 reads CASSPLLHGGNTEAFF. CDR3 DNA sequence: TGTGCCAGCTCACCACTTCTCCACGGAGGGAACACTGAAGCTTTCTTT.

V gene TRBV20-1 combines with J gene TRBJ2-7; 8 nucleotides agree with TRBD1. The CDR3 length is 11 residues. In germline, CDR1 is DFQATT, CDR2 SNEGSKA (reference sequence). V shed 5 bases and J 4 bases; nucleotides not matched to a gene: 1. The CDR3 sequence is CSAQGAYEQYF. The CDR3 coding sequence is TGCAGTGCTCAGGGGGCTTACGAGCAGTACTTC.

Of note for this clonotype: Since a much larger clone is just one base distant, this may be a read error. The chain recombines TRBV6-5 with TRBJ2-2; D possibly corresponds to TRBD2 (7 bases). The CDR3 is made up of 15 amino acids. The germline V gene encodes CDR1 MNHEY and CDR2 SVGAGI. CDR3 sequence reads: CASTEGGFNTVELFF. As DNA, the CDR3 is TGTGCCAGCACCGAGGGGGGGTTTAACACCGTGGAGCTGTTTTTT.

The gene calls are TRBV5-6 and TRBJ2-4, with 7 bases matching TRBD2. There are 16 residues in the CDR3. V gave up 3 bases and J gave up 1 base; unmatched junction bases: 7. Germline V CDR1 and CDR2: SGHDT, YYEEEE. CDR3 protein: CASSSSGGGAKNIQYF. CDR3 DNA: TGTGCCAGCAGCTCCTCGGGGGGTGGGGCCAAAAACATTCAGTACTTC.

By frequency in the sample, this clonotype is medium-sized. DNA for the CDR3: TGCAGCGTTGAAGGCCAACTAGCGGGGGGCTCCTACAATGAGCAGTTCTTC. This codes for CSVEGQLAGGSYNEQFF. This rearrangement joins TRBV29-1 to TRBJ2-1; 12 bases line up with TRBD2. The germline CDR1 and CDR2 sequences are SQVTM and ANQGSEA. The V and J ends lost 1 base and 0 bases, in that order; junction bases with no gene match: 4. The CDR3 is made up of 17 amino acids.

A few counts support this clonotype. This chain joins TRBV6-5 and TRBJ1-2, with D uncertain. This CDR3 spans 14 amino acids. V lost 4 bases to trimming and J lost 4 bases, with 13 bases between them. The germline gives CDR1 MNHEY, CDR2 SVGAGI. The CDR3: CASSSGQNLYGYTF. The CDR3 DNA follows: TGTGCCAGCAGTTCTGGGCAGAACCTCTATGGCTACACCTTC.

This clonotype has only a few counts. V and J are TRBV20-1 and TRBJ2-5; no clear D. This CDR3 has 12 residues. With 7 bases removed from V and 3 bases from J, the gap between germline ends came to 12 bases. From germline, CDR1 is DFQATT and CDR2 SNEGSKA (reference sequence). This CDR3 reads CSVQDRKETQYF. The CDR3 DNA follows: TGCAGTGTTCAGGACCGGAAAGAGACCCAGTACTTC.

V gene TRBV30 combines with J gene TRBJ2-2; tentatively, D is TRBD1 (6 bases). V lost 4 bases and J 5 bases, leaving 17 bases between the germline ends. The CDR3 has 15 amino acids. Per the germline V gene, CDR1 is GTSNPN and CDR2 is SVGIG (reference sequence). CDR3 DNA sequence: TGTGCCTGGACCTCGCAGGGGTTAGGGACCGGGGAGCTGTTTTTT. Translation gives CAWTSQGLGTGELFF.

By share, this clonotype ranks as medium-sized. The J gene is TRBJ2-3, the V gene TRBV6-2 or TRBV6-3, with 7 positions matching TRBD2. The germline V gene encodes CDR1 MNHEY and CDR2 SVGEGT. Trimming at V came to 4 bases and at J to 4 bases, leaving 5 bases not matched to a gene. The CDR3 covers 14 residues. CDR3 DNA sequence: TGTGCCAGCAGTTCCGGACTAGACCCAGATACGCAGTATTTT. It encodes CASSSGLDPDTQYF.